The clone carrying this T cell receptor beta chain turned up a few times. This entry belongs to a study of blood T cells in healthy people across ages. The germline CDR1 and CDR2 sequences are SGHRS and YFSETQ. V lost 4 bases and J lost 6, with 13 bases in between. The CDR3 is made up of 13 amino acids. The authors ran a second PCR of about 7 to 11 cycles using a sample-barcoded 5' primer and a J-beta primer mix. TCRdb re-derived calls from the 5' RACE reads in MiXCR, one entry per CDR3 protein. The sample lists about a million distinct CDR3 sequences; roughly two fifths were seen once. This clonotype was obtained from a man between 18 and 35 years old in good health. The chain employs TRBV5-1 and TRBJ2-5, with D unclear. What was sequenced was blood. CDR3 in DNA: TGCGCCAGCAGCGTGGACGGGCTGCAGACCCAGTACTTC. This gives the protein CASSVDGLQTQYF.